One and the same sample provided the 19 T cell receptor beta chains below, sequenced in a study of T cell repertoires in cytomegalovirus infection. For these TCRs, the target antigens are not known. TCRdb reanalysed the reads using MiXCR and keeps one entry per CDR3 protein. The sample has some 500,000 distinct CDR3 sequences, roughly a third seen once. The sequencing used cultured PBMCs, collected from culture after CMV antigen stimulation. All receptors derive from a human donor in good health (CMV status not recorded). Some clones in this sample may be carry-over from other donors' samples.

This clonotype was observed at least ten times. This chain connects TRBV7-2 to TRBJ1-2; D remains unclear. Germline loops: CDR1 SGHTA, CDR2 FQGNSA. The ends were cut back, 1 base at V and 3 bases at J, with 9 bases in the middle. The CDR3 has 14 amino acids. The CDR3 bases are TGTGCCAGCAGCTTAGTTCCGGGAGACTATGGCTACACCTTC. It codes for CASSLVPGDYGYTF.

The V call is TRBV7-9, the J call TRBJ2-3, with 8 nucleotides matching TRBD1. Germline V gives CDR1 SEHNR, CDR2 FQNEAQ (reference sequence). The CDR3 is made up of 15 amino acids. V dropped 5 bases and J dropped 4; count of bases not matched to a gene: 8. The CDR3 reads CASSPPDREADTQYF. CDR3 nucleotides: TGTGCCAGCAGCCCACCGGACAGGGAGGCAGATACGCAGTATTTT.

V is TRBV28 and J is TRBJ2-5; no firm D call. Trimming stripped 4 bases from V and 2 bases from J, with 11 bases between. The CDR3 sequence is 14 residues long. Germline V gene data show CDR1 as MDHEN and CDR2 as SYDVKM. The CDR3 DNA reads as TGTGCCAGCAGTTCCCCCCGGCCGCAAGAGACCCAGTACTTC. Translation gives CASSSPRPQETQYF. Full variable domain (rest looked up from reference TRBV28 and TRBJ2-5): DVKVTQSSRYLVKRTGEKVFLECVQDMDHENMFWYRQDPGLGLRLIYFSYDVKMKEKGDIPEGYSVSREKKERFSLILESASTNQTSMYLCASSSPRPQETQYFGPGTRLLVL.

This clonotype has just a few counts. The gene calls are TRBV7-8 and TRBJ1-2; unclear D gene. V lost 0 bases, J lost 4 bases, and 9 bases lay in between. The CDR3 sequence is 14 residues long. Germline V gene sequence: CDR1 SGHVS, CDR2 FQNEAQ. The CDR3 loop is CASSLAGGFYGYTF. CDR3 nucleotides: TGTGCCAGCAGCTTAGCTGGTGGATTCTATGGCTACACCTTC.

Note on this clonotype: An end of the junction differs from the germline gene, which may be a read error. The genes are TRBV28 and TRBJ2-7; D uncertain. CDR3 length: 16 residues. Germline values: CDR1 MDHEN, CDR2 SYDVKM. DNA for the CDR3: TGTGCCAGCCGTTTCGGTGGCCTATTGACCTCCTACGAGCAGTACTTC. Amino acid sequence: CASRFGGLLTSYEQYF.

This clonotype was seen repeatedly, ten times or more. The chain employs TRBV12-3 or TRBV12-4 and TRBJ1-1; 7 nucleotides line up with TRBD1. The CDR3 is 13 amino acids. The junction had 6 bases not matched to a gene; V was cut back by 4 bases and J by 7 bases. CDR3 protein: CASSSQGEGEAFF. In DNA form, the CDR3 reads TGTGCCAGCAGTTCCCAGGGGGAAGGTGAAGCTTTCTTT.

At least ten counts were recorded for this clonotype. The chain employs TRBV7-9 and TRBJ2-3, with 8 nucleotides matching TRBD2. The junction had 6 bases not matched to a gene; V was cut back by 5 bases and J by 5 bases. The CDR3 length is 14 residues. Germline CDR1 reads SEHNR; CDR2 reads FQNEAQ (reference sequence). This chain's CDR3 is CASSQGLERDTQYF. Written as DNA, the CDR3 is TGTGCCAGCAGCCAGGGACTAGAGAGAGATACGCAGTATTTT.

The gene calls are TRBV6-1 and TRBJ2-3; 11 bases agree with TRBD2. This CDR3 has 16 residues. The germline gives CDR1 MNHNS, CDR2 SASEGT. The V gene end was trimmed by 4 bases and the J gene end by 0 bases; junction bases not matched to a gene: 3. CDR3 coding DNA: TGTGCCAGCAGTGGACTAGCGGGATTTAGCACAGATACGCAGTATTTT. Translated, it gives CASSGLAGFSTDTQYF.

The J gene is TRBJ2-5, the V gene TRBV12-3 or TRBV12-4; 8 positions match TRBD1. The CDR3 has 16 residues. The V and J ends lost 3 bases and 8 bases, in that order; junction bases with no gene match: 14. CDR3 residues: CASSFNALGTGGTQYF. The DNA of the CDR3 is TGTGCCAGCAGTTTTAACGCGCTCGGGACAGGAGGTACCCAGTACTTC.

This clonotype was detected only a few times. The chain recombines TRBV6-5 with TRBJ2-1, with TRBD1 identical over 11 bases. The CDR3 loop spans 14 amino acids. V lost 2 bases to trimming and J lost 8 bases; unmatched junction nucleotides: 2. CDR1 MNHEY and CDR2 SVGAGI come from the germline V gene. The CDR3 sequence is CASSYGTGGDEQFF. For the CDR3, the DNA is TGTGCCAGCAGTTACGGGACAGGGGGTGATGAGCAGTTCTTC.

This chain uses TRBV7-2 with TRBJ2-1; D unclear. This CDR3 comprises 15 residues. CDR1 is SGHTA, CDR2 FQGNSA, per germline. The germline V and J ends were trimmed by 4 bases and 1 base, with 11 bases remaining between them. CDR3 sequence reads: CASSWDGGSYNEQFF. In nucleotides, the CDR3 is TGTGCCAGCAGCTGGGATGGTGGGTCCTACAATGAGCAGTTCTTC.

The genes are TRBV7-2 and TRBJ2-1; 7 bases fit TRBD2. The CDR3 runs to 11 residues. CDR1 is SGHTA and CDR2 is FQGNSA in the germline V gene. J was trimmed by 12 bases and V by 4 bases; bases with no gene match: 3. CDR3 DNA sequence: TGTGCCAGCAGCTCCACGGGAGGGCAGTTCTTC. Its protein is CASSSTGGQFF.

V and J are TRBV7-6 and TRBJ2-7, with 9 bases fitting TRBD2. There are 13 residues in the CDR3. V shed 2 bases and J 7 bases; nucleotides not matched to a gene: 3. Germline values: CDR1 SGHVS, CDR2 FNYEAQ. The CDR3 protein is CASSLIAGEEQYV. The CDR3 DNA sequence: TGTGCCAGCAGCTTAATAGCGGGAGAGGAGCAGTACGTC.

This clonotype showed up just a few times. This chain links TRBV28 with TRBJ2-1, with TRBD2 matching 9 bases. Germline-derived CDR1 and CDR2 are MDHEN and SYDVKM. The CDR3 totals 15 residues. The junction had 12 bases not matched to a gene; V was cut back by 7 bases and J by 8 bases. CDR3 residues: CASTQGARTSDEQFF. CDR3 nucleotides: TGTGCCAGCACGCAAGGGGCGCGGACTAGCGATGAGCAGTTCTTC. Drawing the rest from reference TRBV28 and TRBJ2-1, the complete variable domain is DVKVTQSSRYLVKRTGEKVFLECVQDMDHENMFWYRQDPGLGLRLIYFSYDVKMKEKGDIPEGYSVSREKKERFSLILESASTNQTSMYLCASTQGARTSDEQFFGPGTRLTVL.

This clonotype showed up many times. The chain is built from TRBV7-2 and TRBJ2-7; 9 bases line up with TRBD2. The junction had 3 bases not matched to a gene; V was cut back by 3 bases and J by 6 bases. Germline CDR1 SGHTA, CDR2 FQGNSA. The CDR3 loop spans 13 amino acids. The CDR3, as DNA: TGTGCCAGCAGCTTGGCGCGGGAGGGCGAGCAGTACTTC. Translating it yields CASSLAREGEQYF.

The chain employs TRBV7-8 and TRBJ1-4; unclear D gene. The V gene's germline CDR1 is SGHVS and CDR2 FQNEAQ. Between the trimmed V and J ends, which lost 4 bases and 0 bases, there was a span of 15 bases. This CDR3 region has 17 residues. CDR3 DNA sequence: TGTGCCAGCAGCTCACCCGGCAGAATGACAACTAATGAAAAACTGTTTTTT. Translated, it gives CASSSPGRMTTNEKLFF.

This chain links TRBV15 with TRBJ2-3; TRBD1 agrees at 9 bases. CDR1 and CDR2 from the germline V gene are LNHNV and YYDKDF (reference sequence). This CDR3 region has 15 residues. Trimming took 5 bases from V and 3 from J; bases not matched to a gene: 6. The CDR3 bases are TGTGCCACCAGCGGTGACAGGGGGTATACAGATACGCAGTATTTT. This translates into CATSGDRGYTDTQYF.

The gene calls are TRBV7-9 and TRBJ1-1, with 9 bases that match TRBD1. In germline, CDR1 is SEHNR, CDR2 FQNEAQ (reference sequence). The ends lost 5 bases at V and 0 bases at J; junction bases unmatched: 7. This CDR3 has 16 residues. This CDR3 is CASSPGQGSMNTEAFF. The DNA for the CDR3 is TGTGCCAGCAGCCCGGGACAGGGAAGCATGAACACTGAAGCTTTCTTT.

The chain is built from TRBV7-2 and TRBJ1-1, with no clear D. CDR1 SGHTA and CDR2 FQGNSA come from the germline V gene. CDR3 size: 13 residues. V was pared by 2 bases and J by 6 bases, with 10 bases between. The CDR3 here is CASSLTYGSEAFF. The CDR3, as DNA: TGTGCCAGCAGCTTAACTTATGGGTCTGAAGCTTTCTTT. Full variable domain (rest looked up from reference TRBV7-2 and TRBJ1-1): GAGVSQSPSNKVTEKGKDVELRCDPISGHTALYWYRQSLGQGLEFLIYFQGNSAPDKSGLPSDRFSAERTGGSVSTLTIQRTQQEDSAVYLCASSLTYGSEAFFGQGTRLTVV.